Described below is a single T cell receptor beta chain sequence and its context. Its target is not known. This entry comes from a study of beta chain features in type 1 diabetes. General observations from the study: A closer apparent resemblance between naive, central memory and Treg TCRB repertoires was seen in patients than in healthy donors.

This CDR3 is built from 14 residues. Trimming at V came to 6 bases and at J to 0 bases, leaving 4 bases not matched to a gene. Germline CDR1 PRHDT, CDR2 FYEKMQ (reference sequence). TCRB transcripts that were expressed got sequenced, as all of the isolated RNA had been reverse transcribed. Using immunoSEQ multiplex PCR, the repertoire was profiled, and TCRdb retains in-frame clones only, with some absent. This table holds under 450,000 clones, roughly 13% found once. The gene calls are TRBV13 and TRBJ2-7, with 8 nucleotides matching TRBD1. This clonotype was sampled from a man aged 30 to 39 in good health. The specimen sequenced was naive CD4+ T cells from blood. The CDR3 spells CASRRTGFSYEQYF. As DNA, the CDR3 is TGTGCCAGCAGGCGGACAGGGTTCTCCTACGAGCAGTACTTC. The full variable domain, with the rest looked up from reference TRBV13 and TRBJ2-7, is AAGVIQSPRHLIKEKRETATLKCYPIPRHDTVYWYQQGPGQDPQFLISFYEKMQSDKGSIPDRFSAQQFSDYHSELNMSSLELGDSALYFCASRRTGFSYEQYFGPGTRLTVT.